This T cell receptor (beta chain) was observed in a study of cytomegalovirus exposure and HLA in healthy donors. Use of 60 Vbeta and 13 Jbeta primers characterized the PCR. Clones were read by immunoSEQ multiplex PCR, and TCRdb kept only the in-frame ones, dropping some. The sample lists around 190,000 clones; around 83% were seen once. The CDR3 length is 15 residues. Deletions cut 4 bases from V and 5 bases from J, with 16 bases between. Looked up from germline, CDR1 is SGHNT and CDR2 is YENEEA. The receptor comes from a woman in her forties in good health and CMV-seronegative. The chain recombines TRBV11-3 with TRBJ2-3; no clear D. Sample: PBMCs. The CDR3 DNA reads TGTGCCAGCAGCTCCCTCACCGCGAGTGTAGATACGCAGTATTTT. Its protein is CASSSLTASVDTQYF.